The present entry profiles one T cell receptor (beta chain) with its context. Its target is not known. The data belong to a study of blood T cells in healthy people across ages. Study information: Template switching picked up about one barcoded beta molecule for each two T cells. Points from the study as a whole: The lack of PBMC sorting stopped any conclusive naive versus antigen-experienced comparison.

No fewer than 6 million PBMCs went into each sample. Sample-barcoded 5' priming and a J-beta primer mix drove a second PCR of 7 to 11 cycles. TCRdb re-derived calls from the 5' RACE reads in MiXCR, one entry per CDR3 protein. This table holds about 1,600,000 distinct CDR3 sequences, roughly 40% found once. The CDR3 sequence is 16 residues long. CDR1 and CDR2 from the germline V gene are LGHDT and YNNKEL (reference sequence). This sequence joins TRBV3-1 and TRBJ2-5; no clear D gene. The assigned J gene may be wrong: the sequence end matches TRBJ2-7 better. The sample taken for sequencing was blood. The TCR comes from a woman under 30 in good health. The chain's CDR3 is CASSQATNPQRYEQYF. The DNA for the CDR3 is TGTGCCAGCAGCCAAGCGACAAATCCACAGCGTTACGAGCAGTACTTC.